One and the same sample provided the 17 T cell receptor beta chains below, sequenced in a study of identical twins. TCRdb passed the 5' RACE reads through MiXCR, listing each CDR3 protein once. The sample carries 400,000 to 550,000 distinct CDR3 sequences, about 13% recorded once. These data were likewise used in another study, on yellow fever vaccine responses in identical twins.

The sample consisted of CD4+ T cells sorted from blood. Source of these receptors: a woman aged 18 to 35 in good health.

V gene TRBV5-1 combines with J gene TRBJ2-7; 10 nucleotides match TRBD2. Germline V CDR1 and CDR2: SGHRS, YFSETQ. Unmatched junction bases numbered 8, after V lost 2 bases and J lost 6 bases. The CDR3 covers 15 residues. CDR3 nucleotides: TGCGCCAGCAGCTTTGGGAGCGGGAGGGCCACCGAGCAGTACTTC. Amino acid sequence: CASSFGSGRATEQYF.

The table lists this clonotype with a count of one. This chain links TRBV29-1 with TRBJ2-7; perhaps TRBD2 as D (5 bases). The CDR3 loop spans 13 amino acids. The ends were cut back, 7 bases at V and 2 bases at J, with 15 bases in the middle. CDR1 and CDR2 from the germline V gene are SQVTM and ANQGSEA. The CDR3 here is CSAGRSGTYEQYF. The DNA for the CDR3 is TGCAGCGCCGGACGGAGCGGTACCTACGAGCAGTACTTC.

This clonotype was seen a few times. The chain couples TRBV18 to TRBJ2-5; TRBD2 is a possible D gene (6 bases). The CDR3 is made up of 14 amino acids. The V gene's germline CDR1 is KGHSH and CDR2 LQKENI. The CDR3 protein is CGPRDCSTQETQYF. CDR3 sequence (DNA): TGTGGTCCTCGGGACTGCTCAACCCAAGAGACCCAGTACTTC. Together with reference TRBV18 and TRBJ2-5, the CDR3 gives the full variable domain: NAGVMQNPRHLVRRRGQEARLRCSPMKGHSHVYWYRQLPEEGLKFMVYLQKENIIDESGMPKERFSAEFPKEGPSILRIQQVVRGDSAAYFCGPRDCSTQETQYFGPGTRLLVL.

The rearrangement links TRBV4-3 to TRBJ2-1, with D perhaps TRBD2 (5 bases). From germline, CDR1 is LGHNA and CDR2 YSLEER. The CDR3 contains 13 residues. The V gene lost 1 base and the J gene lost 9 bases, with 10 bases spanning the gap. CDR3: CASSQAAGGEQFF. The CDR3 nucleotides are TGCGCCAGCAGCCAAGCTGCGGGTGGTGAGCAGTTCTTC.

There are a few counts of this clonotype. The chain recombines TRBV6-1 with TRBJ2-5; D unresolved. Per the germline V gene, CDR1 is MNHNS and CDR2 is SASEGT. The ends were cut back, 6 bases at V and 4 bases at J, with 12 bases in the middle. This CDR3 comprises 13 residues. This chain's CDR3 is CASRSTGLETQYF. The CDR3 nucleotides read TGTGCCAGCAGATCCACGGGTTTAGAGACCCAGTACTTC.

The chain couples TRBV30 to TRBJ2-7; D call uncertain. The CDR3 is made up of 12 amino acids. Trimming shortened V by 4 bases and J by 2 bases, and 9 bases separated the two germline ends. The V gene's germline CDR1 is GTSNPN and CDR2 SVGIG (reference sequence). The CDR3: CAWKGLAYEQYF. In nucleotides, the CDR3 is TGTGCCTGGAAGGGTTTGGCCTACGAGCAGTACTTC.

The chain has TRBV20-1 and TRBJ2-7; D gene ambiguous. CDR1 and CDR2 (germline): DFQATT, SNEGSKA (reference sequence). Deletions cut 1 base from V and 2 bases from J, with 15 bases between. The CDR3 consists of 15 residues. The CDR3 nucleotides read TGCAGTGCTAGAGCCCACAACACGAACACCTACGAGCAGTACTTC. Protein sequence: CSARAHNTNTYEQYF.

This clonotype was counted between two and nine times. CDR3 sequence reads: CASSSGLGTEGEKLFF. The CDR3, as DNA: TGTGCCAGCAGTTCCGGGCTGGGGACAGAGGGTGAAAAACTGTTTTTT. The genes are TRBV6-5 and TRBJ1-4; TRBD1 matches 7 bases. CDR1 MNHEY and CDR2 SVGAGI come from the germline V gene. This CDR3 has 16 residues. Trimming took 4 bases from V and 7 from J; bases not matched to a gene: 12.

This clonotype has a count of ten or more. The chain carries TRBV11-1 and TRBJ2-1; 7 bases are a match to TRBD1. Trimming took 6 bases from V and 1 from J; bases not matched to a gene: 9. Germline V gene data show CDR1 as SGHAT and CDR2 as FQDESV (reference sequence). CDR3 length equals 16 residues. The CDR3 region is CASRRQGKGSYNEQFF. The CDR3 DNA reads TGTGCCAGCAGAAGACAGGGTAAGGGTTCCTACAATGAGCAGTTCTTC.

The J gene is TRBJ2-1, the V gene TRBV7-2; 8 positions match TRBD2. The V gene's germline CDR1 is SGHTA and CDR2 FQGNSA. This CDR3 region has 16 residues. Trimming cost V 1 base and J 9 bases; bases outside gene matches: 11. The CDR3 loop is CASSLVSGARGGEQFF. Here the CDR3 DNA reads TGTGCCAGCAGCTTAGTTAGCGGGGCCCGAGGGGGTGAGCAGTTCTTC. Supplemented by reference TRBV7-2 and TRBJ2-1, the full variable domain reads GAGVSQSPSNKVTEKGKDVELRCDPISGHTALYWYRQSLGQGLEFLIYFQGNSAPDKSGLPSDRFSAERTGGSVSTLTIQRTQQEDSAVYLCASSLVSGARGGEQFFGPGTRLTVL.

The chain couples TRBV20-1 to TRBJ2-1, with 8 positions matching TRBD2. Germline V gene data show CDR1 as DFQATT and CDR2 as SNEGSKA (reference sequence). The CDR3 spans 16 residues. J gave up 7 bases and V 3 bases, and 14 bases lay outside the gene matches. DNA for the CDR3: TGCAGTGCTAGGTCCCATAAAGCGGGAGTGAGGAATGAGCAGTTCTTC. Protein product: CSARSHKAGVRNEQFF.

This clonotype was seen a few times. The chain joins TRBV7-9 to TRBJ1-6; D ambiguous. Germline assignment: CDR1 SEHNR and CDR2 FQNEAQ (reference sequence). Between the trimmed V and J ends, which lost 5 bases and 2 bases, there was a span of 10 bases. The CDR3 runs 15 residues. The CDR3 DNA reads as TGTGCCAGCAGCGGTGTCCTGGCCTATAATTCACCCCTCCACTTT. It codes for CASSGVLAYNSPLHF. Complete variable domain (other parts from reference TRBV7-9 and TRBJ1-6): DTGVSQNPRHKITKRGQNVTFRCDPISEHNRLYWYRQTLGQGPEFLTYFQNEAQLEKSRLLSDRFSAERPKGSFSTLEIQRTEQGDSAMYLCASSGVLAYNSPLHFGNGTRLTVT.

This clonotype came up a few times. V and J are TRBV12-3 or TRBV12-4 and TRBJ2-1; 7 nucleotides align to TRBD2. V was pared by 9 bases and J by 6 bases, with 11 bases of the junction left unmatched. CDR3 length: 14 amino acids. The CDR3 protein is CASKRDGPSNEQFF. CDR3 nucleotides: TGTGCCAGTAAGCGGGATGGGCCCAGCAATGAGCAGTTCTTC.

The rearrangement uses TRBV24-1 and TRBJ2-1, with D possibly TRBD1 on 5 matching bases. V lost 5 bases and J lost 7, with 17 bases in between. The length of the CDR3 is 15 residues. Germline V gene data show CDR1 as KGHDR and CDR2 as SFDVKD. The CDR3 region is CATSALGPLGNEQFF. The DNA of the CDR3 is TGTGCCACCAGTGCTCTGGGGCCTCTCGGGAATGAGCAGTTCTTC.

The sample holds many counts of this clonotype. CDR3 in amino acids: CASSLRSNQPQHF. Written as DNA, the CDR3 is TGTGCCAGCAGTTTAAGGAGCAATCAGCCCCAGCATTTT. The gene calls are TRBV12-3 or TRBV12-4 and TRBJ1-5; D is ambiguous. Trimming cost V 2 bases and J 1 base, with 3 bases left between them. This CDR3 is 13 amino acids long.

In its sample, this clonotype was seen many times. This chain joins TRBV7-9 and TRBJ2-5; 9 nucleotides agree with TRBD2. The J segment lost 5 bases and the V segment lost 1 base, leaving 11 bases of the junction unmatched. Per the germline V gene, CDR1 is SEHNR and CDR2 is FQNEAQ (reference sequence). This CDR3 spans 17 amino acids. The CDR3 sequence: CASSLVAAGGDSETQYF. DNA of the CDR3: TGTGCCAGCAGCTTAGTAGCAGCGGGAGGTGATTCGGAGACCCAGTACTTC.

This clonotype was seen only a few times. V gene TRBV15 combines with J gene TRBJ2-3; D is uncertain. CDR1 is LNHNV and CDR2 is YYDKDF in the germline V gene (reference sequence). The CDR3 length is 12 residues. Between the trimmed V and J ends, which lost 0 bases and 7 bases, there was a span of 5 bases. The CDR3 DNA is TGTGCCACCAGCAGAGAAACGTATACGCAGTATTTT. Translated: CATSRETYTQYF.